This T cell receptor (beta chain) was obtained from a study of blood T cell repertoires in COVID-19. The germline CDR1 and CDR2 sequences are LNHDA and SQIVND (reference sequence). This CDR3 is 15 amino acids long. V lost 1 base, J lost 6 bases, and 5 bases stayed unmatched. Data came from immunoSEQ multiplex PCR; TCRdb stores just in-frame clones and leaves some out. The table shows 200,000 to 250,000 clones, with about 90% occurring only once. The chain has TRBV19 and TRBJ1-5; 8 nucleotides line up with TRBD1. This receptor was taken from a young woman who had recovered from COVID-19. The sequencing sample was made of peripheral blood. CDR3 protein: CASSIADRAGQPQHF. CDR3 DNA: TGTGCCAGTAGTATAGCGGACAGGGCGGGTCAGCCCCAGCATTTT.